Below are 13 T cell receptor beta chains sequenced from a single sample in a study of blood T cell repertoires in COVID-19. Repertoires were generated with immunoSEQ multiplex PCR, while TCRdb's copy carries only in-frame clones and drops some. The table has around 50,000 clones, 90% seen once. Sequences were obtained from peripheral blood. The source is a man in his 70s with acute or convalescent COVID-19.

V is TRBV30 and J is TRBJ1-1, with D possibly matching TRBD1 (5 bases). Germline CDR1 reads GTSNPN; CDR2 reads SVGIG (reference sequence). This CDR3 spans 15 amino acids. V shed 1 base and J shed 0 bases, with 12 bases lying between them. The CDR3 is CAWSDTGGMNTEAFF. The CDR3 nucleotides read TGTGCCTGGAGTGACACGGGGGGGATGAACACTGAAGCTTTCTTT.

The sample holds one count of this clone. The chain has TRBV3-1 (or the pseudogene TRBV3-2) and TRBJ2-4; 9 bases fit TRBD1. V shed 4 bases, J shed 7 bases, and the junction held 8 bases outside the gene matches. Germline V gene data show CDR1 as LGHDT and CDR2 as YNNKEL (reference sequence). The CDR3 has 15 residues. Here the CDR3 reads CASSLGQGSRNIQYF. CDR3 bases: TGTGCCAGCAGCCTAGGACAGGGGTCAAGGAACATTCAGTACTTC.

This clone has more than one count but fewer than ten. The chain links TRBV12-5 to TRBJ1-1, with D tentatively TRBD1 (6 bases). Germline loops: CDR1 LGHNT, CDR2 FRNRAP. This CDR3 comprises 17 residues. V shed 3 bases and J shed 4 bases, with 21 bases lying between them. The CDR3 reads CASGFERGGLSSTEAFF. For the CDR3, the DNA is TGTGCTAGTGGTTTCGAGAGAGGGGGTCTAAGCTCCACTGAAGCTTTCTTT.

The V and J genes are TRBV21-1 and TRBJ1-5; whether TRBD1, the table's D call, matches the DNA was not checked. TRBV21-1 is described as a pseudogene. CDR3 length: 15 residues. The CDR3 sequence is CASTPTGYCNQPQHF. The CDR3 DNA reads TGTGCCAGCACTCCGACAGGGTACTGCAATCAGCCCCAGCATTTT.

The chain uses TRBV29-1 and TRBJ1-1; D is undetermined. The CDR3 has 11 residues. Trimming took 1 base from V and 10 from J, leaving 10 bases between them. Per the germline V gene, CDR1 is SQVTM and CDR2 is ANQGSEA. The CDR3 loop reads CSVEGRQVAFF. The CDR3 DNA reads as TGCAGCGTTGAAGGGCGTCAGGTAGCTTTCTTT.

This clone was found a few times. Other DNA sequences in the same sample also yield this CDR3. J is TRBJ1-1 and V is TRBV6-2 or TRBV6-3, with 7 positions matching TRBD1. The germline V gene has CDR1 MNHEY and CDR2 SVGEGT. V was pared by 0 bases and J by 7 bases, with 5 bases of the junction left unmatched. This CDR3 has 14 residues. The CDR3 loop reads CASSYSGTALEAFF. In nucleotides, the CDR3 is TGTGCCAGCAGTTACTCAGGGACAGCCCTTGAAGCTTTCTTT.

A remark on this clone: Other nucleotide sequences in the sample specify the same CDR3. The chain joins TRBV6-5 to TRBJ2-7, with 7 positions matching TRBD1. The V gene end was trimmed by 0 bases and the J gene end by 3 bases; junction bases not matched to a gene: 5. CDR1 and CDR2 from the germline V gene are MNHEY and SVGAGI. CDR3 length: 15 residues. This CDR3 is CASSYSYRGLYEQYF. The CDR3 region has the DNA TGTGCCAGCAGTTACTCGTATAGGGGGCTCTACGAGCAGTACTTC.

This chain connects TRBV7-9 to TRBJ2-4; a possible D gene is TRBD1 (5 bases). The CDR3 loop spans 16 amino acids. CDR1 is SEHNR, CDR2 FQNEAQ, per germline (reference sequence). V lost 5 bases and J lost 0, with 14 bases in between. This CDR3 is CASSSGATRAKNIQYF. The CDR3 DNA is TGTGCCAGCAGCAGTGGGGCTACCCGAGCCAAAAACATTCAGTACTTC. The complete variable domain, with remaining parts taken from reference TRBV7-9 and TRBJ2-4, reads DTGVSQNPRHKITKRGQNVTFRCDPISEHNRLYWYRQTLGQGPEFLTYFQNEAQLEKSRLLSDRFSAERPKGSFSTLEIQRTEQGDSAMYLCASSSGATRAKNIQYFGAGTRLSVL.

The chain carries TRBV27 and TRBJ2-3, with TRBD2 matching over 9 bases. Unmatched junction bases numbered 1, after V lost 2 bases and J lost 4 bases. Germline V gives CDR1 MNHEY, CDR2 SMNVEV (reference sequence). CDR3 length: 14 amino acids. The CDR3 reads CASSLAGGPDTQYF. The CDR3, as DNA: TGTGCCAGCAGTTTAGCGGGGGGGCCAGATACGCAGTATTTT.

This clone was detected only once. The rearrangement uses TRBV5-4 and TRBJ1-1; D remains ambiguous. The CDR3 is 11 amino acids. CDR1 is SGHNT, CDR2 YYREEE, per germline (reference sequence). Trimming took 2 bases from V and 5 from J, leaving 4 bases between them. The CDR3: CASSFGTEAFF. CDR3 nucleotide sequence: TGTGCCAGCAGCTTCGGGACTGAAGCTTTCTTT.

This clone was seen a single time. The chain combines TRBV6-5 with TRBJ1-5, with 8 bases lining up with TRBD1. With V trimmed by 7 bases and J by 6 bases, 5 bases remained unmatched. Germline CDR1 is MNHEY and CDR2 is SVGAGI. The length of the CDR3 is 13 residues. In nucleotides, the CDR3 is TGTGCCAGCACCAGAGACAGGGGTCAGCCCCAGCATTTT. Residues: CASTRDRGQPQHF.

DNA of the CDR3: TGCGCCAGCAGCCCCGGACTAGCGGGATTCCATGAGCAGTTCTTC. Protein: CASSPGLAGFHEQFF. The chain joins TRBV5-1 to TRBJ2-1; 12 bases are a match to TRBD2. Germline V gene sequence: CDR1 SGHRS, CDR2 YFSETQ. This CDR3 contains 15 residues. Trimming cost V 4 bases and J 8 bases; bases outside gene matches: 7.

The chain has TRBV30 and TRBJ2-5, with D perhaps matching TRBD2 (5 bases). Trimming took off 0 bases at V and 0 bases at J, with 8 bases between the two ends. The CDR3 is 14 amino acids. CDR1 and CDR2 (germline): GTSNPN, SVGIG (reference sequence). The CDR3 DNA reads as TGTGCCTGGAGTGTACAGAGGGACCAAGAGACCCAGTACTTC. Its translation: CAWSVQRDQETQYF. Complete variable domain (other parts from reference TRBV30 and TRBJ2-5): SQTIHQWPATLVQPVGSPLSLECTVEGTSNPNLYWYRQAAGRGLQLLFYSVGIGQISSEVPQNLSASRPQDRQFILSSKKLLLSDSGFYLCAWSVQRDQETQYFGPGTRLLVL.